This T cell receptor beta chain was obtained from a study of T cell repertoires in ileal Crohn's disease. Study conclusions and caveats: Compared with non-smokers, active smokers at surgery showed more clonal expansions. High-frequency clones were more common in sorted CD8 than CD4 cells.

Some clones are missing from TCRdb's copy, which holds only in-frame ones; the method was immunoSEQ multiplex PCR. The sample holds about 7,200 clones, 74% seen once. This clone was counted only a few times. The target antigen is unknown. Described time point: proximal margin of the surgical specimen (macroscopically non-inflamed). The germline V and J ends were trimmed by 0 bases and 10 bases, with 10 bases remaining between them. This CDR3 has 13 amino acids. Germline V CDR1 and CDR2: LGHNA, YSLEER. This clonotype was sampled from an adult with Crohn's disease. The chain is built from TRBV4-3 and TRBJ2-1; D is unclear. What was sequenced was ileal tissue. This chain's CDR3 is CASSQDRVSEQFF. CDR3 coding DNA: TGCGCCAGCAGCCAAGATCGAGTCTCGGAGCAGTTCTTC.